This T cell receptor (beta chain) was sequenced in a study of T cells expressing NK-cell markers. With the 5' RACE reads reprocessed, TCRdb shows one record per CDR3 protein and no DNA. Here the sample table reports 500,000 to 700,000 distinct CDR3 sequences. Comments on this clonotype: Its antigen is as yet unknown.

Looked up from germline, CDR1 is ENHRY and CDR2 is SYGVKD. This CDR3 is 14 amino acids long. Study results and caveats: Six donors carried dominant NKG2C+ clonotypes that made up roughly 1.0-7.0% of their CD8+ T cells. In several donors, dominant clonotypes made up about 25-60.1% of CD3+CD56-NKG2C+ cells.

Sequenced input: blood T cells: a sorted CD56 or NKG2C T cell subset, CD4+ or CD8+ T cells, or bulk PBMC T cells (not recorded which). The TCR comes from a man between 18 and 35 years old in good health. The chain couples TRBV10-3 to TRBJ2-3; TCRdb designates TRBD1, a call that cannot be tested without DNA. Here the CDR3 reads CAISRTGRSDTQYF.